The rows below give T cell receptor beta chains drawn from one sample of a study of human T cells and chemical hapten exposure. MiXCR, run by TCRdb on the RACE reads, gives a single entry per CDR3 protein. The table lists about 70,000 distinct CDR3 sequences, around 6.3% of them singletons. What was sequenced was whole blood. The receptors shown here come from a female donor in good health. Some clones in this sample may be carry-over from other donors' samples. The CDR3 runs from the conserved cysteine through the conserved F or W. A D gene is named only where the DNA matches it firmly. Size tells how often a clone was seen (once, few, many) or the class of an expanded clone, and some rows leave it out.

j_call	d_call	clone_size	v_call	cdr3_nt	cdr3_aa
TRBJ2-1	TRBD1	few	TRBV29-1	TGCAGCGTTGAGGACCCGACAGGGGCCGCTGAGGATGAGCAGTTCTTC	CSVEDPTGAAEDEQFF
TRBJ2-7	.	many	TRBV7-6	TGTGCCAGCAGCTTAGCGGGGCACCCATACGAGCAGTACTTC	CASSLAGHPYEQYF
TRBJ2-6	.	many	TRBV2	TGTGCCAGCAGTCGGGGCTCTTACTCTGGGGCCAACGTCCTGACTTTC	CASSRGSYSGANVLTF
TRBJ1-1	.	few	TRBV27	TGTGCCAGCAGTTTAAGACCGAACACTGAAGCTTTCTTT	CASSLRPNTEAFF
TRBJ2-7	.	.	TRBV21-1	TGTGCCAGCAGCAAGGAGCGACAGGGATGGGGCCCTGACTTATACGAGCAGTACTTC	CASSKERQGWGPDLYEQYF
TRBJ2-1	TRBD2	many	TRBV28	TGTGCCAGCAGTTCACCCCCTAGCGGGGCCTACAATGAGCAGTTCTTC	CASSSPPSGAYNEQFF
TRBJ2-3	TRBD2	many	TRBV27	TGTGCCAGCAGTTCTTACCTTAGTGAGACTAGCGGAAGCACAGATACGCAGTATTTT	CASSSYLSETSGSTDTQYF
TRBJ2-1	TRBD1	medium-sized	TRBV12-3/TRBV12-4	TGTGCCAGCAGTTCTCCCTTCGTGGGGGACAGGGGCAGTTATGAGCAGTTCTTC	CASSSPFVGDRGSYEQFF
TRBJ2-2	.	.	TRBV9	TGTGCCAGCAGCGTAGGGCTATACACCGGGGAGCTGTTTTTT	CASSVGLYTGELFF
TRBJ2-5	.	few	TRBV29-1	TGCAGCGTTACATCCGGCGGGACCTGGGGGGAGACCCAGTACTTC	CSVTSGGTWGETQYF
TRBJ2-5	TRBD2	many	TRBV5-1	TGCGCCAGCAGCTTGGAGGCGGGAGGCGCAGAGACCCAGTACTTC	CASSLEAGGAETQYF
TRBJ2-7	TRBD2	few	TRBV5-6	TGTGCCAGCAGCCTACGGACTAGCGGGAGAGTCTACGAGCAGTACTTC	CASSLRTSGRVYEQYF
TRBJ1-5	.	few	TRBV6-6	TGTGCCAGCAGTCACCGGGACGGAAATCAGCCCCAGCATTTT	CASSHRDGNQPQHF
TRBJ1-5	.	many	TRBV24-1	TGTGCCACCGGTGGGGTACGGTTCAATCAGCCCCAGCATTTT	CATGGVRFNQPQHF
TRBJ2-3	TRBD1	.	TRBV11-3	TGTGCCAGCAGGAAAGGGGGACAGGGGGCTTCGGATACGCAGTATTTT	CASRKGGQGASDTQYF
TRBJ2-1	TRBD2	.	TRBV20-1	TGCAGTGCTCAAACTAGCGGGCCTTTCAATGAGCAGTTCTTC	CSAQTSGPFNEQFF
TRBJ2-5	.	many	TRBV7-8	TGTGCCAGCAGCCCAACCCGCGCCCGAGGGGAAGAGACCCAGTACTTC	CASSPTRARGEETQYF
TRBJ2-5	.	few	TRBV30	TGTGCCTGGAGTGAGGGGACGGCGGGGGAGACCCAGTACTTC	CAWSEGTAGETQYF
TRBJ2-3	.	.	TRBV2	TGTGCCAGCAGTGCGGTGGGGCCGCTCGCAGATACGCAGTATTTT	CASSAVGPLADTQYF
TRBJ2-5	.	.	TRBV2	TGTGCCAGCGAGGACGCCATTCAAGAGACCCAGTACTTC	CASEDAIQETQYF
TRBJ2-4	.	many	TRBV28	TGTGCCAGCAGACACGCCCCAGGAGTAGCCAAAAACATTCAGTACTTC	CASRHAPGVAKNIQYF
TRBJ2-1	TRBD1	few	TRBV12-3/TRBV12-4	TGTGCCAGCAGTCCTGAGACAGGGAGCTCCTACAATGAGCAGTTCTTC	CASSPETGSSYNEQFF
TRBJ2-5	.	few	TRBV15	TGTGCCACCAGCGGGGCCTCCGGTCGTCTAGGGGCCCAGTACTTC	CATSGASGRLGAQYF
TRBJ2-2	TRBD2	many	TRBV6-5	TGTGCCAGTAGGACTAGCGGGACCACCGGGGAGCTGTTTTTT	CASRTSGTTGELFF
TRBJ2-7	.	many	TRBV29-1	TGCAGCGTTGTGGGGGGGCCGTACGAGCAGTACTTC	CSVVGGPYEQYF
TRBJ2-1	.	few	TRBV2	TGTGCCAGCGACTCGAGGAGCTCCTACAATGAGCAGTTCTTC	CASDSRSSYNEQFF
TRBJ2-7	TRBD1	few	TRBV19	TGTGCCAGTAGTGTGGACAGGGTGGAGGAGCAGTACTTC	CASSVDRVEEQYF
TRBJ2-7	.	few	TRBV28	TGTGCCAGCACGGCAGGGGTCGTCTACGAGCAGTACTTC	CASTAGVVYEQYF
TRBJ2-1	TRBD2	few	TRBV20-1	TGCAGTGCTAGAGTTCCGACTAGCGGGGGTTACGTTAAGACCTCCTACAATGAGCAGTTCTTC	CSARVPTSGGYVKTSYNEQFF
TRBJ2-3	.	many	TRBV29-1	TGCAGCGTTGCATTGGCGGGCGCAGATACGCAGTATTTT	CSVALAGADTQYF
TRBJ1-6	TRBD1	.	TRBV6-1	TGTGCCAGCAGTGGCGGACAGGGAGATAATTCACCCCTCCACTTT	CASSGGQGDNSPLHF
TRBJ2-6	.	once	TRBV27	TGTGCCAGCAGTCCATGGGGTTACTCTGGGGCCAACGTCCTGACTTTC	CASSPWGYSGANVLTF
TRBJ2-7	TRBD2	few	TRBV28	TGTGCCAGCAGTTTATCCTCGGGACTAGCGGACAAACCTACCTACGAGCAGTACTTC	CASSLSSGLADKPTYEQYF
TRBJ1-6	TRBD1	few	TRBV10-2	TGCGCCAGCAGTGGTGTACAGGGGAATTCACCCCTCCACTTT	CASSGVQGNSPLHF
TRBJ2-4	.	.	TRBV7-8	TGTGCCAGCAGCCCTGCGGGGCAGGGGAGAAACATTCAGTACTTC	CASSPAGQGRNIQYF
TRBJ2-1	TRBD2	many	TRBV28	TGTGCCAGCAGTTTGAGGACTAGCCTACGAAAACCGTTCTTC	CASSLRTSLRKPFF
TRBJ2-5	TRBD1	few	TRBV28	TGTGCCAGCAGTTTATGGGGACAGACAACTCAAGAGACCCAGTACTTC	CASSLWGQTTQETQYF
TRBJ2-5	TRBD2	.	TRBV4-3	TGCGCCAGCAGCCAAGGGACTAGCGGGTCTCAAGAGACCCAGTACTTC	CASSQGTSGSQETQYF
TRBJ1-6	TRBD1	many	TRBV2	TGTGCCAGCAGTCGGACAGGGGGCGCCTATAATTCACCCCTCCACTTT	CASSRTGGAYNSPLHF
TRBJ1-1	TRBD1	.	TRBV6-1	TGTGCCAGCTCGACAGGGTGGGGGACTGAAGCTTTCTTT	CASSTGWGTEAFF
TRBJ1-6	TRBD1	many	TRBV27	TGTGCCAGCAGTTTACGGGACAGGGGGCTGGCATCTAATTCACCCCTCCACTTT	CASSLRDRGLASNSPLHF
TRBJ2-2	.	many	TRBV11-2	TGTGCCAGCAGCGTCAGGGTGACCGGGGAGCTGTTTTTT	CASSVRVTGELFF